A single sample gave rise to the 18 T cell receptor beta chains below, sequenced in a study of cytomegalovirus exposure and HLA in healthy donors. Amplification used 60 Vbeta primers and 13 Jbeta primers. The table came from immunoSEQ multiplex PCR; TCRdb's copy has only in-frame clones and leaves some out. The table shows around 150,000 clones, with over 60% occurring only once. The sequenced sample was PBMCs. These TCRs come from a man aged 30 to 45 in good health and CMV-seronegative.

The chain employs TRBV4-2 and TRBJ2-2; 7 bases align to TRBD1. V dropped 1 base and J dropped 0; count of bases not matched to a gene: 2. The CDR3 contains 16 residues. CDR1 LGHNA and CDR2 YNFKEQ come from the germline V gene. In nucleotides, the CDR3 is TGTGCCAGCAGCCAAGGGCAGGGGGCGAACACCGGGGAGCTGTTTTTT. Protein sequence: CASSQGQGANTGELFF.

This clone was seen once. The J gene is TRBJ1-2, the V gene TRBV5-1, with D tentatively TRBD1 (5 bases). V was shortened by 4 bases and J by 2 bases, with 15 bases between the two germline ends. From germline, CDR1 is SGHRS and CDR2 YFSETQ. The CDR3 consists of 15 residues. In DNA, the CDR3 is TGCGCCAGCAGCGACGCAGGGACTTACAACTATGGCTACACCTTC. The encoded protein is CASSDAGTYNYGYTF.

This rearrangement joins TRBV11-2 to TRBJ2-7; 8 bases agree with TRBD1. Germline V gives CDR1 SGHAT, CDR2 FQNNGV. The V gene end was trimmed by 3 bases and the J gene end by 6 bases; junction bases not matched to a gene: 10. CDR3 length: 15 amino acids. This CDR3 is CASSFGGQAFGEQYF. The CDR3 coding sequence is TGTGCCAGCAGCTTTGGGGGACAGGCGTTTGGCGAGCAGTACTTC.

The rearrangement uses TRBV5-4 and TRBJ1-3; 10 bases are a match to TRBD1. V was pared by 0 bases and J by 1 base, with 7 bases of the junction left unmatched. This CDR3 contains 18 residues. Per the germline V gene, CDR1 is SGHNT and CDR2 is YYREEE (reference sequence). As DNA, the CDR3 is TGTGCCAGCAGCTTGGTGGAGGGACAGGGGAGGTCTGGAAACACCATATATTTT. It is translated as CASSLVEGQGRSGNTIYF.

This rearrangement joins TRBV6-5 to TRBJ2-5, with D uncertain. Trimming pared 5 bases from V and 1 base from J, leaving 8 bases between. The CDR3 has 13 residues. Germline loops: CDR1 MNHEY, CDR2 SVGAGI. In nucleotides, the CDR3 is TGTGCCAGCAGTAGTCTATTCCAAGAGACCCAGTACTTC. It codes for CASSSLFQETQYF.

The chain recombines TRBV4-1 with TRBJ2-7; weak D call: TRBD1 (6 bases). The germline V and J ends were trimmed by 2 bases and 2 bases, with 10 bases remaining between them. Looked up from germline, CDR1 is MGHRA and CDR2 is YSYEKL. The length of the CDR3 is 14 residues. CDR3 DNA: TGCGCCAGCAGCCAATGGCAGGGGACCTACGAGCAGTACTTC. Residues: CASSQWQGTYEQYF.

The J gene is TRBJ1-5, the V gene TRBV6-5; weak D call: TRBD1 (6 bases). Germline CDR1 MNHEY, CDR2 SVGAGI. V was pared by 8 bases and J by 5 bases, with 13 bases between. The CDR3 totals 13 residues. CDR3 sequence reads: CASGETGYQPQHF. The CDR3 DNA sequence: TGTGCCAGCGGCGAAACAGGGTATCAGCCCCAGCATTTT.

V and J are TRBV4-1 and TRBJ2-7; 10 bases align to TRBD2. Germline loops: CDR1 MGHRA, CDR2 YSYEKL. The trim removed 8 bases at V and 3 bases at J, leaving 10 bases unmatched. The CDR3 sequence is 15 residues long. The CDR3 is CASSWTSGNFYEQYF. The CDR3 bases are TGCGCCAGCTCCTGGACTAGCGGTAATTTCTACGAGCAGTACTTC.

The genes are TRBV28 and TRBJ2-3; TRBD1 matches 9 bases. CDR1 is MDHEN and CDR2 is SYDVKM in the germline V gene. CDR3 size: 16 residues. With 4 bases clipped from V and 0 bases from J, the junction kept 5 bases outside the gene matches. CDR3 amino acids: CASSSHRGRSTDTQYF. The CDR3 DNA reads as TGTGCCAGCAGTTCCCACAGGGGGCGAAGCACAGATACGCAGTATTTT.

The V gene is TRBV7-9, the J gene TRBJ2-1, with TRBD1 identical over 8 bases. CDR1 and CDR2 (germline): SEHNR, FQNEAQ (reference sequence). The CDR3 consists of 14 residues. Trimming removed 1 base from V and 7 bases from J; junction bases left unmatched: 3. The DNA of the CDR3 is TGTGCCAGCAGCTTAGGACAGGGGCAAAATGAGCAGTTCTTC. It yields the protein CASSLGQGQNEQFF.

The table lists this clone with a count of one. This CDR3 reads CASSSLGQGKNIQYF. CDR3 coding DNA: TGCGCCAGCAGCAGCTTGGGACAGGGGAAAAACATTCAGTACTTC. V usage is TRBV5-1 and J usage is TRBJ2-4; TRBD1 agrees at 10 bases. This CDR3 has 15 residues. The junction had 5 bases not matched to a gene; V was cut back by 4 bases and J by 4 bases. Germline V gives CDR1 SGHRS, CDR2 YFSETQ.

This clone was counted a few times. The chain links TRBV7-9 to TRBJ2-3, with 11 bases identical to TRBD1. The ends lost 3 bases at V and 5 bases at J; junction bases unmatched: 4. The CDR3 totals 15 residues. From germline, CDR1 is SEHNR and CDR2 FQNEAQ (reference sequence). CDR3 DNA: TGTGCCAGCAGCTTTCGGACAGGGGGCGGAGATACGCAGTATTTT. Its translation: CASSFRTGGGDTQYF.

V usage is TRBV18 and J usage is TRBJ2-1; D is uncertain. Germline assignment: CDR1 KGHSH and CDR2 LQKENI. The CDR3 spans 13 residues. Trimming shortened V by 3 bases and J by 6 bases, and 9 bases separated the two germline ends. Written as DNA, the CDR3 is TGTGCCAGCTCACCTCAGAGAGGCAATGAGCAGTTCTTC. The encoded protein is CASSPQRGNEQFF.

This clone was observed once. V and J are TRBV5-6 and TRBJ2-7; weak D call: TRBD1 (5 bases). The CDR3 length is 14 residues. V was shortened by 3 bases and J by 2 bases, with 12 bases between the two germline ends. Germline-derived CDR1 and CDR2 are SGHDT and YYEEEE. CDR3 in amino acids: CASSSNLGPYEQYF. Written as DNA, the CDR3 is TGTGCCAGCAGCTCGAACTTGGGGCCCTACGAGCAGTACTTC.

The chain links TRBV19 to TRBJ1-2; D not certain. The CDR3 has 13 residues. Germline assignment: CDR1 LNHDA and CDR2 SQIVND (reference sequence). The V end lost 5 bases, the J end lost 8 bases, and 15 bases lay between the germline ends. The CDR3: CASSDRMPGGYTF. For the CDR3, the DNA is TGTGCCAGTAGTGATCGCATGCCCGGGGGCTACACCTTC.

The V call is TRBV5-8, the J call TRBJ2-2; 9 positions match TRBD1. The CDR3 is 16 amino acids. Per germline, CDR1 SGHTS and CDR2 YDEGEE. Losses at the gene ends were 4 bases for V and 2 bases for J; bases not matched to a gene: 6. The CDR3 reads CASSLGTGLNTGELFF. CDR3 bases: TGTGCCAGCAGCCTCGGGACAGGGTTAAACACCGGGGAGCTGTTTTTT.

The V and J genes are TRBV4-1 and TRBJ2-1; 7 nucleotides match TRBD1. The CDR3 runs 15 residues. The V gene's germline CDR1 is MGHRA and CDR2 YSYEKL. After removal of 1 base from V and 4 bases from J, the junction contained 4 bases not matched to a gene. Written as DNA, the CDR3 is TGCGCCAGCAGCCAAGTCGGACAGGTTTACAATGAGCAGTTCTTC. Amino acid sequence: CASSQVGQVYNEQFF.

CDR3 protein: CASTRPISGTGTGELFF. The CDR3 DNA reads TGTGCCAGCACCCGGCCCATTAGCGGGACCGGGACCGGGGAGCTGTTTTTT. The V and J genes are TRBV28 and TRBJ2-2; TRBD2 matches at 8 bases. Losses at the gene ends were 7 bases for V and 5 bases for J; bases not matched to a gene: 15. CDR3 length: 17 amino acids. Germline V CDR1 and CDR2: MDHEN, SYDVKM.